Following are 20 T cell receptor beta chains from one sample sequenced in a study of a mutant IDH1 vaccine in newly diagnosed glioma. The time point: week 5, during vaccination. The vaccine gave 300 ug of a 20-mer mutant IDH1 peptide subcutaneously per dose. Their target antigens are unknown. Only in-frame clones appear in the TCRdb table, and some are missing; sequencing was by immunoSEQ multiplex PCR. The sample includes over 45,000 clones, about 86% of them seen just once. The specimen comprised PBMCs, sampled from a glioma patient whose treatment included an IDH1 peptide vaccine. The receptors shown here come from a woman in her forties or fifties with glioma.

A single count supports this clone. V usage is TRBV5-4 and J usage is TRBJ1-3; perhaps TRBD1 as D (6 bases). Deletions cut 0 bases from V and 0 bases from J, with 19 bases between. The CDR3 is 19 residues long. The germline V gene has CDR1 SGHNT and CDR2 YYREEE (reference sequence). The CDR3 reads CASSLVSSQGLPSGNTIYF. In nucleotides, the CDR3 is TGTGCCAGCAGCTTGGTATCGAGCCAGGGGCTTCCCTCTGGAAACACCATATATTTT.

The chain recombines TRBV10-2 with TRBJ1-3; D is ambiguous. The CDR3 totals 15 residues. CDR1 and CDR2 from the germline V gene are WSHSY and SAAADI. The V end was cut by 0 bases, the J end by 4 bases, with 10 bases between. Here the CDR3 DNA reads TGCGCCAGCAGTGAGTCGCTTAGACGGGGAAACACCATATATTTT. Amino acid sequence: CASSESLRRGNTIYF.

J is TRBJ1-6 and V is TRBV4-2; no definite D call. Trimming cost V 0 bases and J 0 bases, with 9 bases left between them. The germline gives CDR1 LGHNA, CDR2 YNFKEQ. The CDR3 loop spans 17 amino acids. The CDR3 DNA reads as TGTGCCAGCAGCCAAGATGTGTACAGCTCCTATAATTCACCCCTCCACTTT. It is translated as CASSQDVYSSYNSPLHF.

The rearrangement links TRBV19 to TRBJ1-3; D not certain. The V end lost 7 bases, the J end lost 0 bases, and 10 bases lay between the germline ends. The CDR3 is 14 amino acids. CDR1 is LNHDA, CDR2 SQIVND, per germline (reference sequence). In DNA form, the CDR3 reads TGTGCCAGTAACATTGGTAGCTCTGGAAACACCATATATTTT. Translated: CASNIGSSGNTIYF. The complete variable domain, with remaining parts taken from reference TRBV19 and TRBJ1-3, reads DGGITQSPKYLFRKEGQNVTLSCEQNLNHDAMYWYRQDPGQGLRLIYYSQIVNDFQKGDIAEGYSVSREKKESFPLTVTSAQKNPTAFYLCASNIGSSGNTIYFGEGSWLTVV.

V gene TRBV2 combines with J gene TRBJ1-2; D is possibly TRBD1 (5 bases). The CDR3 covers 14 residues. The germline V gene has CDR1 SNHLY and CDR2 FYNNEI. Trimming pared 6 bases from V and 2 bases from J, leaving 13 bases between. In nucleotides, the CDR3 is TGTGCCAGCAGAACGGACACCGTGAACTATGGCTACACCTTC. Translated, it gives CASRTDTVNYGYTF.

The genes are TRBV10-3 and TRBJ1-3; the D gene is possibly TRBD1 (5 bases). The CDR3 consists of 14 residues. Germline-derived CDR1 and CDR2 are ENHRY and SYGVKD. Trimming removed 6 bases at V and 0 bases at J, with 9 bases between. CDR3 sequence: CAIRMGGSGNTIYF. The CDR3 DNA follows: TGTGCCATCAGGATGGGGGGCTCTGGAAACACCATATATTTT.

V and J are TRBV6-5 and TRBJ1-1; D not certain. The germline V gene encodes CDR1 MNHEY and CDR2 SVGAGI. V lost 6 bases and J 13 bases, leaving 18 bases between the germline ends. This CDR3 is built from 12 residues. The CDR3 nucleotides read TGTGCCAGCAGCAAGGACCGAGTCAATGATTTCTTT. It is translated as CASSKDRVNDFF.

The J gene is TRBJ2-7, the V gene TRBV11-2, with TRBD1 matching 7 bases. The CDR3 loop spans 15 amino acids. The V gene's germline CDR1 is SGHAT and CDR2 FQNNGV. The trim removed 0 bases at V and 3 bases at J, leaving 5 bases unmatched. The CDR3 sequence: CASSLEPQGIYEQYF. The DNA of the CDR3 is TGTGCCAGCAGCTTAGAGCCACAGGGGATCTACGAGCAGTACTTC.

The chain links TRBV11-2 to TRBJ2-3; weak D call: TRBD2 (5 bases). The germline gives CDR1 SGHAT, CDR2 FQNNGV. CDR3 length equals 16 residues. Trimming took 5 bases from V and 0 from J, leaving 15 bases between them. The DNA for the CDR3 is TGTGCCAGCAGCCACTCCGCGGGCGGGAGCACAGATACGCAGTATTTT. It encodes CASSHSAGGSTDTQYF. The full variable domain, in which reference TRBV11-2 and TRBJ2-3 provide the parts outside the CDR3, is EAGVAQSPRYKIIEKRQSVAFWCNPISGHATLYWYQQILGQGPKLLIQFQNNGVVDDSQLPKDRFSAERLKGVDSTLKIQPAKLEDSAVYLCASSHSAGGSTDTQYFGPGTRLTVL.

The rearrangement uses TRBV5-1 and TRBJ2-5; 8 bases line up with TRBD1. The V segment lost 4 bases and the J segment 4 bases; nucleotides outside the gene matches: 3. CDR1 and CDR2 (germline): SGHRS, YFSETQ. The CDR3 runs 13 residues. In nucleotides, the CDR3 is TGCGCCAGCAGCCAGGGGGCTAGAGAGACCCAGTACTTC. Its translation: CASSQGARETQYF.

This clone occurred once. CDR3 DNA: TGTGCCAGCAGGGATGCGGGACTAGCGGGGGGGACCGGGGAGCTGTTTTTT. It codes for CASRDAGLAGGTGELFF. This sequence joins TRBV21-1 and TRBJ2-2; the table's D call, TRBD2, was not checked against the DNA. TRBV21-1 constitutes a pseudogene. The CDR3 covers 17 residues.

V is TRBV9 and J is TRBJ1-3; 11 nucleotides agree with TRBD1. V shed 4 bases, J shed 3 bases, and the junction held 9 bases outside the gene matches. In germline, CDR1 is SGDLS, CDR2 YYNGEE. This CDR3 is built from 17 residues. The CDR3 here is CASSFLSGQGVGNTIYF. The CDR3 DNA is TGTGCCAGCAGCTTCTTATCGGGACAGGGGGTTGGAAACACCATATATTTT.

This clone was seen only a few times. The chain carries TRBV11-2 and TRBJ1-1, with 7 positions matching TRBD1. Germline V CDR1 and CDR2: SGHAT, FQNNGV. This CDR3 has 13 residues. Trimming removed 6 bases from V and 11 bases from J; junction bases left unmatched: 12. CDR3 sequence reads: CASRIQGGDLAFF. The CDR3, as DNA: TGTGCCAGCAGAATCCAGGGGGGCGATCTGGCTTTCTTT.

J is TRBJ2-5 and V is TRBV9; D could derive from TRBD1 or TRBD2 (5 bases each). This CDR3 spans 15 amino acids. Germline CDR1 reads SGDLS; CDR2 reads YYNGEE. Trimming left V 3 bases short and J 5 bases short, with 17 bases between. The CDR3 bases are TGTGCCAGCAGCGCCTCCCCGGGACCGAGGGAGACCCAGTACTTC. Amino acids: CASSASPGPRETQYF.

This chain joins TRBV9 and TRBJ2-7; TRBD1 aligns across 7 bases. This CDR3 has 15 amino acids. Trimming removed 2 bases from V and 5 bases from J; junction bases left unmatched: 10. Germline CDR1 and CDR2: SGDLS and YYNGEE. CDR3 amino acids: CASSVPLTGTHEQYF. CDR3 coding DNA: TGTGCCAGCAGCGTGCCCCTGACAGGGACCCACGAGCAGTACTTC.

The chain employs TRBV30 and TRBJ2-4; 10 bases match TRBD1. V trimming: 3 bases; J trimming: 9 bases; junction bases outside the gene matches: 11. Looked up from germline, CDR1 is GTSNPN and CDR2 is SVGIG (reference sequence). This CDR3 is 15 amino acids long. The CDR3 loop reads CAWSFRDRGASIQYF. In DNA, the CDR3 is TGTGCCTGGAGCTTCCGGGACAGGGGAGCGAGCATTCAGTACTTC.

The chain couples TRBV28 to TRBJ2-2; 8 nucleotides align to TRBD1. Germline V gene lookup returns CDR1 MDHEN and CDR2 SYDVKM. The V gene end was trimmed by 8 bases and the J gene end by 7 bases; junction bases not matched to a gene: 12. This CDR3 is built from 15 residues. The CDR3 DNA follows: TGTGCCAGCCTGACAGGGGTGGTTTTATTCGGGGAGCTGTTTTTT. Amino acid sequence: CASLTGVVLFGELFF.

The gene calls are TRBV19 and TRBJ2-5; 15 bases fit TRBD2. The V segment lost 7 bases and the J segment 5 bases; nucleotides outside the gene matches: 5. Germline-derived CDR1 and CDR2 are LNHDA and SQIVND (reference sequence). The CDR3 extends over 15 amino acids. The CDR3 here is CASTGLAGGKETQYF. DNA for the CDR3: TGTGCCAGTACCGGACTAGCGGGGGGGAAGGAGACCCAGTACTTC.

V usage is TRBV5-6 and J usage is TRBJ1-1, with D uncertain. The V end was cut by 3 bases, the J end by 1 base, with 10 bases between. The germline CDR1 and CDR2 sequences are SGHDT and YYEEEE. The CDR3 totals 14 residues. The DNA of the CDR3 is TGTGCCAGCAGCTCGCGGTATGGGAACACTGAAGCTTTCTTT. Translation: CASSSRYGNTEAFF.

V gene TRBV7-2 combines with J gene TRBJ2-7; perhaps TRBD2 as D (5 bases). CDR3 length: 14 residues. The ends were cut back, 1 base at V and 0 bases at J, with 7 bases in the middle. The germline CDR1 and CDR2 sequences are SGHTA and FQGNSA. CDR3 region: CASSLVEGSYEQYF. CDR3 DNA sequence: TGTGCCAGCAGCTTAGTAGAGGGCTCCTACGAGCAGTACTTC. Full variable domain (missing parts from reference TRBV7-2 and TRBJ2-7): GAGVSQSPSNKVTEKGKDVELRCDPISGHTALYWYRQSLGQGLEFLIYFQGNSAPDKSGLPSDRFSAERTGGSVSTLTIQRTQQEDSAVYLCASSLVEGSYEQYFGPGTRLTVT.